This is a list of T cell receptor beta chains from one sample in a study of blood T cell repertoires in COVID-19. Only in-frame clones appear in the TCRdb table, and some are missing; sequencing was by immunoSEQ multiplex PCR. The data show roughly 260,000 clones, about 88% seen once. Material for sequencing was peripheral blood. The receptors were gathered from a man in his 60s who had recovered from COVID-19. The CDR3 runs from the conserved cysteine through the conserved F or W. The D gene is left open where the match is weak. Part of the rows lack a size; the others show once, few, many or a class for expanded clones.

d_gene: TRBD2
abundance: -
v_gene: TRBV5-6
j_gene: TRBJ2-3
CDR3nt: TGTGCCAGCACCGATGAAGGACTAGGGACAGATACGCAGTATTTT
CDR3aa: CASTDEGLGTDTQYF

d_gene: -
abundance: -
v_gene: TRBV3-1/TRBV3-2
j_gene: TRBJ2-3
CDR3nt: TGTGCCAGCACCCCTCGAGTGAGTGGTACGCAGTATTTT
CDR3aa: CASTPRVSGTQYF

d_gene: -
abundance: -
v_gene: TRBV18
j_gene: TRBJ1-1
CDR3nt: TGTGCCAGCTCACCAGTAAGGTCCTACGGGATGAACACTGAAGCTTTCTTT
CDR3aa: CASSPVRSYGMNTEAFF

d_gene: -
abundance: -
v_gene: TRBV5-1
j_gene: TRBJ2-2
CDR3nt: TGCGCCAGCGACCCGGCAGGGATCGGCGGGGAGCTGTTTTTT
CDR3aa: CASDPAGIGGELFF

d_gene: TRBD2
abundance: -
v_gene: TRBV11-3
j_gene: TRBJ2-5
CDR3nt: TGTGCCAGCAGCTTAGGAGGGACTAGGGCAACCGGGGCCCAGTACTTC
CDR3aa: CASSLGGTRATGAQYF

d_gene: TRBD1
abundance: -
v_gene: TRBV6-5
j_gene: TRBJ1-5
CDR3nt: TGTGCCAGCAAGGAACAGGGGATAGGGAATCAGCCCCAGCATTTT
CDR3aa: CASKEQGIGNQPQHF

d_gene: TRBD2
abundance: once
v_gene: TRBV19
j_gene: TRBJ2-5
CDR3nt: TGTGCCAGTAGATCTAGCGGGGAGACCCAGTACTTC
CDR3aa: CASRSSGETQYF

d_gene: -
abundance: -
v_gene: TRBV19
j_gene: TRBJ2-1
CDR3nt: TGTGCCAGTAGGGGGGCGGGGGAATACAATGAGCAGTTCTTC
CDR3aa: CASRGAGEYNEQFF

d_gene: -
abundance: -
v_gene: TRBV6-5
j_gene: TRBJ1-1
CDR3nt: TGTGCCAGCAGTAAGGACAGCCTCACTGAAGCTTTCTTT
CDR3aa: CASSKDSLTEAFF

d_gene: TRBD2
abundance: -
v_gene: TRBV19
j_gene: TRBJ2-1
CDR3nt: TGTGCCAGTAGTGGTCGATCGGGACTAGCGACTGGCAACAATGAGCAGTTCTTC
CDR3aa: CASSGRSGLATGNNEQFF

d_gene: -
abundance: -
v_gene: TRBV11-2
j_gene: TRBJ2-1
CDR3nt: TGTGCCAGCAGCTTCGGAGGGCCTGGCAATGAGCAGTTCTTC
CDR3aa: CASSFGGPGNEQFF

d_gene: TRBD2
abundance: -
v_gene: TRBV19
j_gene: TRBJ2-5
CDR3nt: TGTGCCAGTAGTATAGAATCATTTTCGGCGGGGGGGCTGGAGACCCAGTACTTC
CDR3aa: CASSIESFSAGGLETQYF

d_gene: TRBD1
abundance: -
v_gene: TRBV11-3
j_gene: TRBJ2-5
CDR3nt: TGTGCCAGCAGCCGTTCCGGGACAGGGGCCGAGACCCAGTACTTC
CDR3aa: CASSRSGTGAETQYF

d_gene: -
abundance: -
v_gene: TRBV19
j_gene: TRBJ1-2
CDR3nt: TGTGCCAGTAGTATAGGGGGCATCTATGGCTACACCTTC
CDR3aa: CASSIGGIYGYTF

d_gene: TRBD2
abundance: -
v_gene: TRBV3-1/TRBV3-2
j_gene: TRBJ2-6
CDR3nt: TGTGCCAGCAGCCAAGGATGGCGGGGGGTCGGCGTCCTGACTTTC
CDR3aa: CASSQGWRGVGVLTF

d_gene: -
abundance: -
v_gene: TRBV27
j_gene: TRBJ1-2
CDR3nt: TGTGCCAGCAGTTTAGCAGGGTCGCAGGGCTATGGCTACACCTTC
CDR3aa: CASSLAGSQGYGYTF

d_gene: -
abundance: -
v_gene: TRBV7-9
j_gene: TRBJ2-3
CDR3nt: TGTGCCAGCAGCTTCTTAGGCTCCGAGGTCGGCGATACGCAGTATTTT
CDR3aa: CASSFLGSEVGDTQYF

d_gene: TRBD2
abundance: once
v_gene: TRBV5-1
j_gene: TRBJ2-6
CDR3nt: TGCGCCAGCAGCTTGTTCCTAGCGGGGAAGGACTCTGGGGCCAACGTCCTGACTTTC
CDR3aa: CASSLFLAGKDSGANVLTF

d_gene: TRBD2
abundance: -
v_gene: TRBV6-5
j_gene: TRBJ2-3
CDR3nt: TGTGCCAGCAGTCCCAGCGGGGGCCCAGATACGCAGTATTTT
CDR3aa: CASSPSGGPDTQYF

d_gene: -
abundance: -
v_gene: TRBV7-3
j_gene: TRBJ2-3
CDR3nt: TGTGCCAGCAGCCCCGGCGGCTCTAGCACAGATACGCAGTATTTT
CDR3aa: CASSPGGSSTDTQYF

d_gene: TRBD1
abundance: -
v_gene: TRBV4-1
j_gene: TRBJ1-4
CDR3nt: TGCGCCAGCAGCCGACAGGGTTCTAATGAAAAACTGTTTTTT
CDR3aa: CASSRQGSNEKLFF

d_gene: -
abundance: -
v_gene: TRBV10-3
j_gene: TRBJ2-5
CDR3nt: TGTGCCATCAGTGGGAGCGGGTGGGAGACCCAGTACTTC
CDR3aa: CAISGSGWETQYF

d_gene: TRBD1
abundance: -
v_gene: TRBV5-1
j_gene: TRBJ2-3
CDR3nt: TGCGCCAGCAGCTTGGATCTGGCAGGGGGCGGAGATACGCAGTATTTT
CDR3aa: CASSLDLAGGGDTQYF

d_gene: TRBD2
abundance: -
v_gene: TRBV19
j_gene: TRBJ2-7
CDR3nt: TGTGCCAGTAGTTCCAGCGGGGGGTTCTCCTACGAGCAGTACTTC
CDR3aa: CASSSSGGFSYEQYF

d_gene: TRBD1
abundance: -
v_gene: TRBV6-4
j_gene: TRBJ2-3
CDR3nt: TGTGCCAGCAGTGAGGGGACAGGGAAAGGTCCAGATACGCAGTATTTT
CDR3aa: CASSEGTGKGPDTQYF

d_gene: -
abundance: once
v_gene: TRBV6-5
j_gene: TRBJ2-5
CDR3nt: TGTGCCAGCAGTTACGGTGCACTTTTCAAAGAGACCCAGTACTTC
CDR3aa: CASSYGALFKETQYF

d_gene: TRBD1
abundance: -
v_gene: TRBV27
j_gene: TRBJ2-1
CDR3nt: TGTGCCAGCAGTTTGGTCCAGGGGGTTTACAATGAGCAGTTCTTC
CDR3aa: CASSLVQGVYNEQFF

d_gene: TRBD2
abundance: few
v_gene: TRBV5-4
j_gene: TRBJ2-2
CDR3nt: TGTGCCAGCAGCCCCGGGACTAGTTGGACCGGGGAGCTGTTTTTT
CDR3aa: CASSPGTSWTGELFF

d_gene: -
abundance: -
v_gene: TRBV9
j_gene: TRBJ1-1
CDR3nt: TGTGCCAGCAGCGTAGGAAGGGGAACAGGAACGAACACTGAAGCTTTCTTT
CDR3aa: CASSVGRGTGTNTEAFF